Below are 20 T cell receptor beta chains sequenced from a single sample in a study of vaccination and CD4 T cells after COVID-19. These receptors have no known antigen. This sample's treatment: roughly ten-day PBMC culture with coronavirus spike peptide pools or control peptides (ViraFEST assay). Once obtained from cultured CD4+ T cells, the DNA was sequenced using the Oncomine TCR Beta short-read assay. From the PCR reads, TCRdb called clonotypes with MiXCR, one entry per CDR3 protein. The sample has about 13,000 distinct CDR3 sequences, roughly 43% seen once; the top ten hold roughly 9%. Material: CD4+ T cells from blood, cultured in vitro. Receptors were obtained from a human donor who had recovered from COVID-19.

This clonotype was recorded a few times. V and J are TRBV20-1 and TRBJ1-2; TRBD1 matches 9 bases. The CDR3 is 12 residues long. V lost 7 bases and J lost 7; bases outside the gene matches: 7. In germline, CDR1 is DFQATT, CDR2 SNEGSKA (reference sequence). CDR3 in amino acids: CSVSGQGSGYTF. The CDR3 bases are TGCAGTGTCTCGGGACAGGGTAGTGGCTACACCTTC.

The chain couples TRBV10-1 to TRBJ1-1; D is perhaps TRBD1 (5 bases). The length of the CDR3 is 13 residues. V gave up 9 bases and J gave up 1 base, with 12 bases separating them. CDR1 is WNHNN, CDR2 SYGVQD, per germline (reference sequence). CDR3 sequence (DNA): TGCGCCAGTATGGCAGGGAAGAACACTGAAGCTTTCTTT. Residues: CASMAGKNTEAFF.

This chain connects TRBV12-3 or TRBV12-4 to TRBJ1-3; D is unclear. This CDR3 has 14 amino acids. V lost 1 base, J lost 2 bases, and 6 bases lay in between. CDR3 loop: CASSLVSAGNTIYF. The CDR3 DNA follows: TGTGCCAGCAGTTTAGTCTCCGCTGGAAACACCATATATTTT.

The rearrangement links TRBV24-1 to TRBJ2-2, with 8 positions matching TRBD1. Germline-derived CDR1 and CDR2 are KGHDR and SFDVKD. V trimming: 0 bases; J trimming: 7 bases; junction bases outside the gene matches: 6. The CDR3 contains 16 residues. For the CDR3, the DNA is TGTGCCACCAGTGATTTGGGGCAGGGGGCAAGCGGGGAGCTGTTTTTT. As protein: CATSDLGQGASGELFF.

A few counts support this clonotype. The rearrangement joins TRBV30 to TRBJ1-2; D not resolved. This CDR3 is built from 13 residues. V was pared by 0 bases and J by 7 bases, with 12 bases between. Germline-derived CDR1 and CDR2 are GTSNPN and SVGIG (reference sequence). Here the CDR3 DNA reads TGTGCCTGGAGTGTCAGGAAAAACGGTGGCTACACCTTC. Its translation: CAWSVRKNGGYTF.

The CDR3 is CASSREGQGNGSPLHF. CDR3 bases: TGTGCCAGCAGCAGAGAGGGACAGGGGAACGGATCACCCCTCCACTTT. V and J are TRBV3-1 and TRBJ1-6; 10 nucleotides line up with TRBD1. V lost 5 bases and J lost 10; bases outside the gene matches: 11. Per germline, CDR1 LGHDT and CDR2 YNNKEL (reference sequence). The CDR3 loop spans 16 amino acids.

The rearrangement uses TRBV27 and TRBJ2-3, with D uncertain. Germline V gene lookup returns CDR1 MNHEY and CDR2 SMNVEV (reference sequence). V was pared by 3 bases and J by 0 bases, with 13 bases between. The CDR3 contains 16 residues. The CDR3 coding sequence is TGTGCCAGCAGTTTTTTTAGCTTCTCTAGCACAGATACGCAGTATTTT. It translates to CASSFFSFSSTDTQYF.

The CDR3 sequence: CAIRGGGNEAFF. CDR3 sequence (DNA): TGTGCCATCAGGGGGGGAGGAAATGAAGCTTTCTTT. The rearrangement uses TRBV10-3 and TRBJ1-1; maybe TRBD1 (5 bases). The CDR3 is made up of 12 amino acids. V was pared by 6 bases and J by 7 bases, with 12 bases between. CDR1 and CDR2 from the germline V gene are ENHRY and SYGVKD.

The V gene is TRBV27, the J gene TRBJ2-3; no firm D call. Germline values: CDR1 MNHEY, CDR2 SMNVEV (reference sequence). Trimming took off 7 bases at V and 5 bases at J, with 16 bases between the two ends. The CDR3 is 14 amino acids. CDR3 DNA: TGTGCCAGCACCCCCAGCAGCTGGATAGATACGCAGTATTTT. Its translation is CASTPSSWIDTQYF.

This clonotype occurred a few times. J is TRBJ1-1 and V is TRBV6-5; TRBD1 aligns across 7 bases. Germline V gene sequence: CDR1 MNHEY, CDR2 SVGAGI. The junction had 5 bases not matched to a gene; V was cut back by 0 bases and J by 1 base. The CDR3 is 16 amino acids. CDR3 sequence: CASSYSIAGGNTEAFF. The CDR3 nucleotides are TGTGCCAGCAGTTACTCGATTGCAGGGGGGAACACTGAAGCTTTCTTT.

The rearrangement uses TRBV7-9 and TRBJ2-1; either TRBD1 or TRBD2 may fit D (5 bases each). V shed 2 bases and J shed 9 bases, with 11 bases lying between them. CDR1 is SEHNR, CDR2 FQNEAQ, per germline (reference sequence). The CDR3 is 13 amino acids. The CDR3 spells CASSLKTGGEQFF. The CDR3, as DNA: TGTGCCAGCAGCTTAAAGACTGGGGGTGAGCAGTTCTTC.

V usage is TRBV24-1 and J usage is TRBJ2-5, with 8 bases fitting TRBD1. The CDR3 loop spans 15 amino acids. In germline, CDR1 is KGHDR, CDR2 SFDVKD. J gave up 2 bases and V 4 bases, and 5 bases lay outside the gene matches. The CDR3: CATSDPDRVQETQYF. The CDR3 DNA reads TGTGCCACCAGTGACCCGGACAGGGTACAAGAGACCCAGTACTTC.

The J gene is TRBJ1-4, the V gene TRBV6-1, with TRBD1 as a possible D gene (5 bases). CDR3 length: 14 residues. Germline V lookup: CDR1 MNHNS, CDR2 SASEGT. Trimming pared 5 bases from V and 1 base from J, leaving 8 bases between. The CDR3 sequence is CASSRQRTNEKLFF. The CDR3 nucleotides read TGTGCCAGCAGTCGACAGAGAACTAATGAAAAACTGTTTTTT.

This clonotype was observed a handful of times. V gene TRBV12-3 or TRBV12-4 combines with J gene TRBJ1-6, with 7 bases identical to TRBD1. The CDR3 loop spans 14 amino acids. Trimming at V came to 5 bases and at J to 7 bases, leaving 5 bases not matched to a gene. Here the CDR3 DNA reads TGTGCCAGCAGTCGAGGGACAGAGAATTCACCCCTCCACTTT. Translating gives CASSRGTENSPLHF.

The V and J genes are TRBV6-1 and TRBJ2-7; D may match TRBD1 or TRBD2 (5 bases each). There are 14 residues in the CDR3. Per the germline V gene, CDR1 is MNHNS and CDR2 is SASEGT. V lost 2 bases, J lost 5 bases, and 13 bases lay in between. DNA of the CDR3: TGTGCCAGCAGTGAACAGGGAGTGTCTAACGAGCAGTACTTC. Translating it yields CASSEQGVSNEQYF.

This clonotype was seen only a few times. This chain connects TRBV15 to TRBJ2-6; no reliable D call. CDR3 length: 14 residues. Per the germline V gene, CDR1 is LNHNV and CDR2 is YYDKDF (reference sequence). V gave up 6 bases and J gave up 2 bases, with 8 bases separating them. The CDR3: CATSLRAGANVLTF. The CDR3 nucleotides are TGTGCCACCAGTCTAAGGGCTGGGGCCAACGTCCTGACTTTC.

The chain joins TRBV5-1 to TRBJ2-2; 15 bases are shared with TRBD2. The germline V gene has CDR1 SGHRS and CDR2 YFSETQ. CDR3 length equals 18 residues. V dropped 4 bases and J dropped 1; count of bases not matched to a gene: 5. CDR3 sequence reads: CASSPPGLAGGNTGELFF. The CDR3 DNA is TGCGCCAGCAGCCCGCCGGGACTAGCGGGAGGGAACACCGGGGAGCTGTTTTTT.

The rearrangement joins TRBV27 to TRBJ1-5; D gene ambiguous. The CDR3 is made up of 14 amino acids. CDR1 and CDR2 from the germline V gene are MNHEY and SMNVEV (reference sequence). V gave up 2 bases and J gave up 2 bases, with 7 bases separating them. The CDR3 sequence: CASSLVWGNQPQHF. Here the CDR3 DNA reads TGTGCCAGCAGTTTAGTCTGGGGCAATCAGCCCCAGCATTTT.

In its sample, this clonotype was seen a few times. V gene TRBV27 combines with J gene TRBJ2-1, with 8 nucleotides matching TRBD1. The V gene end was trimmed by 5 bases and the J gene end by 2 bases; junction bases not matched to a gene: 5. Germline values: CDR1 MNHEY, CDR2 SMNVEV (reference sequence). The length of the CDR3 is 15 residues. As DNA, the CDR3 is TGTGCCAGCAGTAAGACAGGGGAGGCCTACAATGAGCAGTTCTTC. It encodes CASSKTGEAYNEQFF.

The chain employs TRBV11-2 and TRBJ2-1; TRBD2 matches at 10 bases. The germline V gene encodes CDR1 SGHAT and CDR2 FQNNGV. V shed 4 bases and J 4 bases; nucleotides not matched to a gene: 7. CDR3 length: 16 amino acids. The CDR3 sequence: CASSSPLAGLYNEQFF. For the CDR3, the DNA is TGTGCCAGCAGCTCCCCACTAGCGGGGCTTTACAATGAGCAGTTCTTC.